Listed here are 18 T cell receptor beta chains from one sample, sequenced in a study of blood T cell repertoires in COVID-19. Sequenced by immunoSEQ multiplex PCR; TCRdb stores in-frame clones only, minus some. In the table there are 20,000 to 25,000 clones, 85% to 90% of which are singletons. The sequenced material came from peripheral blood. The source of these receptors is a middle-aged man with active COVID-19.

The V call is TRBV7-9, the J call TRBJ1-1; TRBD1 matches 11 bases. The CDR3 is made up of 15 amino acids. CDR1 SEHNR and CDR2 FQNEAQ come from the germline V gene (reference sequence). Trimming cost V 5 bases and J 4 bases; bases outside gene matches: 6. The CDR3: CASSPLGTGGTEAFF. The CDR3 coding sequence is TGTGCCAGCAGCCCCTTAGGGACAGGGGGCACTGAAGCTTTCTTT.

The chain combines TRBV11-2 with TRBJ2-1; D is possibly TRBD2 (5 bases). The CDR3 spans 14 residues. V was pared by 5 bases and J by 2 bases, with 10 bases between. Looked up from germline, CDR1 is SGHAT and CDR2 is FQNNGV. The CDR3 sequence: CASSLLAAYNEQFF. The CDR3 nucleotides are TGTGCCAGCAGCCTGCTAGCAGCCTACAATGAGCAGTTCTTC.

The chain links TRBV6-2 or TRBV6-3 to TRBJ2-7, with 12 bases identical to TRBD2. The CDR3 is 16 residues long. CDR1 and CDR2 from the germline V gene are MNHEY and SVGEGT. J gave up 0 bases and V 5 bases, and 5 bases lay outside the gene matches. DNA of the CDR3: TGTGCCAGCAGTAAACTAGCGGGGGGTGGCTCCTACGAGCAGTACTTC. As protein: CASSKLAGGGSYEQYF.

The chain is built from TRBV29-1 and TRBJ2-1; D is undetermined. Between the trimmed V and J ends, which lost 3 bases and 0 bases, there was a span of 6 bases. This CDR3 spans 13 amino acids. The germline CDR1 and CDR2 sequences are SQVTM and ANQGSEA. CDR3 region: CSVDRSSYNEQFF. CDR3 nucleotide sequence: TGCAGCGTTGATAGGAGCTCCTACAATGAGCAGTTCTTC.

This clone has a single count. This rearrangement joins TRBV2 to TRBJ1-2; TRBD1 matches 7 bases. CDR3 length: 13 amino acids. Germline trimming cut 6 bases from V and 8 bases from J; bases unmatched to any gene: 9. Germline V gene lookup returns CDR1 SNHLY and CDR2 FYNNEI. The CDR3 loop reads CASRNRGLGGYTF. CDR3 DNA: TGTGCCAGCAGGAACAGGGGTTTAGGCGGCTACACCTTC.

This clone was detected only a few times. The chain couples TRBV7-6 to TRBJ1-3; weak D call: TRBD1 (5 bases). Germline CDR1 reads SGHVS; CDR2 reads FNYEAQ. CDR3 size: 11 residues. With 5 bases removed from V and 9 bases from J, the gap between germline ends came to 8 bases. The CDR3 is CASSPGGTIYF. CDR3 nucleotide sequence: TGTGCCAGCAGCCCGGGGGGCACCATATATTTT.

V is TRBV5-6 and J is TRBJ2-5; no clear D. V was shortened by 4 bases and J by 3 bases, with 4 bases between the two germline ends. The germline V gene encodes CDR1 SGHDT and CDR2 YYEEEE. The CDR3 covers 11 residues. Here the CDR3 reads CASSLEETQYF. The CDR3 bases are TGTGCCAGCAGCCTAGAAGAGACCCAGTACTTC.

The CDR3 coding sequence is TGTGCCAGCAGCTCCCTCCGGGACTACGAGCAGTACTTC. Its translation is CASSSLRDYEQYF. This chain links TRBV5-6 with TRBJ2-7, with D maybe TRBD2 (5 bases). The V and J ends lost 3 bases and 3 bases respectively, with 10 bases between them. Germline V gene lookup returns CDR1 SGHDT and CDR2 YYEEEE. CDR3 length equals 13 residues.

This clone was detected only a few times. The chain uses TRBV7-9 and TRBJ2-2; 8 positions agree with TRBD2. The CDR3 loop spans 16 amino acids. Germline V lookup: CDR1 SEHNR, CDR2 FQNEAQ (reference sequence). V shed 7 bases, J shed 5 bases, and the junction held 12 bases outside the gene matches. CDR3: CASNAIAGGKTGELFF. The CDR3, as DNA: TGTGCCAGCAACGCCATCGCGGGGGGAAAGACCGGGGAGCTGTTTTTT. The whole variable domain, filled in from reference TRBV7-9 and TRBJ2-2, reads DTGVSQNPRHKITKRGQNVTFRCDPISEHNRLYWYRQTLGQGPEFLTYFQNEAQLEKSRLLSDRFSAERPKGSFSTLEIQRTEQGDSAMYLCASNAIAGGKTGELFFGEGSRLTVL.

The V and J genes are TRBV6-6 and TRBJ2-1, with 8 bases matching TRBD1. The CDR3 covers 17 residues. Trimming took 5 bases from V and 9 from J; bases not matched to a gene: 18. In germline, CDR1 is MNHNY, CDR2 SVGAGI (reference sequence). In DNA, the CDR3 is TGTGCCAGCAGTCCGACCATGGGCAGGGGGCAATCGGGTGAGCAGTTCTTC. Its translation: CASSPTMGRGQSGEQFF.

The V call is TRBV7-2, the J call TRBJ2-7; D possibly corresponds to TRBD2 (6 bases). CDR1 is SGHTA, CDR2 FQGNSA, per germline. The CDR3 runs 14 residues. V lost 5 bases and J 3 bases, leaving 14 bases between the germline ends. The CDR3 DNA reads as TGTGCCAGCAGCGACGGATTCGGGGGCTACGAGCAGTACTTC. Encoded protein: CASSDGFGGYEQYF.

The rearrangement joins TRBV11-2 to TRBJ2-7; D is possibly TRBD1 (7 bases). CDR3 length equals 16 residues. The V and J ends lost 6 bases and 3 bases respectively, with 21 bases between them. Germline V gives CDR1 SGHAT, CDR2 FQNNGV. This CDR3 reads CASRNGGGTVNYEQYF. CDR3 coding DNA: TGTGCCAGCAGAAACGGAGGGGGGACAGTAAACTACGAGCAGTACTTC.

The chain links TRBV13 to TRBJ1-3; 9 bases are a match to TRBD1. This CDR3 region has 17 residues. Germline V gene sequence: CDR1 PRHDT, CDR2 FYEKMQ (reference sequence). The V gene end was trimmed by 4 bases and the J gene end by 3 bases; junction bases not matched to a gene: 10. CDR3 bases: TGTGCCAGCAGCTCCCTTCAAGACAGGGGGAATGGAAACACCATATATTTT. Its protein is CASSSLQDRGNGNTIYF.

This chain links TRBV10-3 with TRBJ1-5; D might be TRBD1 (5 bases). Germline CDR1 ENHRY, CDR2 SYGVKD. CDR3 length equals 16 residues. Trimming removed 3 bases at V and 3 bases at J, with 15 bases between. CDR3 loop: CAISDPSGRDNQPQHF. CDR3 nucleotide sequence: TGTGCCATCAGTGACCCTTCGGGGCGGGACAATCAGCCCCAGCATTTT.

The CDR3 DNA follows: TGCGCCAGCAGCTCATGGGGAGGCAGCCAAGAGACCCAGTACTTC. It codes for CASSSWGGSQETQYF. The chain joins TRBV5-1 to TRBJ2-5, with D possibly matching TRBD2 (6 bases). Trimming pared 3 bases from V and 1 base from J, leaving 13 bases between. This CDR3 has 15 amino acids. Germline lookup yields CDR1 SGHRS and CDR2 YFSETQ. The full variable domain, in which reference TRBV5-1 and TRBJ2-5 provide the parts outside the CDR3, is KAGVTQTPRYLIKTRGQQVTLSCSPISGHRSVSWYQQTPGQGLQFLFEYFSETQRNKGNFPGRFSGRQFSNSRSEMNVSTLELGDSALYLCASSSWGGSQETQYFGPGTRLLVL.

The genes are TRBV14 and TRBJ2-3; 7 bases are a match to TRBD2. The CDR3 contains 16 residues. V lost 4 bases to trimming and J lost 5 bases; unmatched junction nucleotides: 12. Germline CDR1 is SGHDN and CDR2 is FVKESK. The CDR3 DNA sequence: TGTGCCAGCAGCCTACGGGGAGGGTCCCATGGAGATACGCAGTATTTT. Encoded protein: CASSLRGGSHGDTQYF.

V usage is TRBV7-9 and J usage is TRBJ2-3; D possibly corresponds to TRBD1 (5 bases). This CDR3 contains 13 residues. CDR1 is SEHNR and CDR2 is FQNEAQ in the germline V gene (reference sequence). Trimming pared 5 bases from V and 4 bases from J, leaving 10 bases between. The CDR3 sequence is CASSAGIPDTQYF. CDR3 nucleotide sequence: TGTGCCAGCAGCGCAGGGATTCCAGATACGCAGTATTTT.

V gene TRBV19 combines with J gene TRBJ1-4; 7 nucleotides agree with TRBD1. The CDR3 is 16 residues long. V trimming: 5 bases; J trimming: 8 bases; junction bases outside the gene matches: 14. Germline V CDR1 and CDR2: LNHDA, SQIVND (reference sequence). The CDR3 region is CASSPPDRAGGEKLFF. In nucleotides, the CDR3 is TGTGCCAGTAGTCCCCCCGACAGGGCTGGGGGAGAAAAACTGTTTTTT.